Each of the 30 T cell receptor beta chains below was sequenced from the same sample in a study of early T cells in non-severe SARS-CoV-2 infection. MiXCR was run by TCRdb on the 5' RACE reads, yielding one entry per CDR3 protein. The sample carries roughly 18,000 distinct CDR3 sequences, under 6.5% recorded once. The sequenced material came from whole blood. These receptors originate from an adult who was a healthcare worker with PCR-confirmed SARS-CoV-2 infection or an uninfected control (not recorded which).

This clonotype has a count of ten or more. CDR3 sequence reads: CASSLDSLGVGGGYTF. As DNA, the CDR3 is TGCGCCAGCAGCCTGGACAGCCTGGGAGTCGGCGGTGGCTACACCTTC. The V gene is TRBV5-1, the J gene TRBJ1-2, with D possibly being TRBD1 (6 bases). This CDR3 has 16 amino acids. CDR1 SGHRS and CDR2 YFSETQ come from the germline V gene. Trimming stripped 4 bases from V and 7 bases from J, with 23 bases between.

This clonotype was counted ten times or more. The V call is TRBV29-1, the J call TRBJ2-6; D may be TRBD1 (6 bases). The germline V gene encodes CDR1 SQVTM and CDR2 ANQGSEA. Between the trimmed V and J ends, which lost 6 bases and 7 bases, there was a span of 19 bases. CDR3 length equals 15 residues. CDR3 sequence (DNA): TGCAGCGTGTTGACAGGCTCTCTGGGAGCCAACGTCCTGACTTTC. Its protein product is CSVLTGSLGANVLTF.

This clonotype was picked up many times. DNA for the CDR3: TGTGCCAGCAGCGCTCTAGCGGAGGGGGAGACCCAGTACTTC. Translated: CASSALAEGETQYF. V is TRBV5-4 and J is TRBJ2-5; TRBD2 matches at 7 bases. Trimming took 4 bases from V and 5 from J; bases not matched to a gene: 8. Germline-derived CDR1 and CDR2 are SGHNT and YYREEE (reference sequence). CDR3 size: 14 residues.

Turning to this clonotype: Possible read error: a much larger clone is one base away. The chain joins TRBV20-1 to TRBJ1-3; 8 positions agree with TRBD1. Germline lookup yields CDR1 DFQATT and CDR2 SNEGSKA (reference sequence). The CDR3 runs 17 residues. CDR3 protein: CSAGDPSTGGSGNTIYF. CDR3 DNA: TGCAGTGCTGGAGATCCGTCTACAGGGGGCTCTGGAAACACCATATATTTT.

This clonotype was seen at least ten times. The chain recombines TRBV4-1 with TRBJ2-7; D is unclear. Looked up from germline, CDR1 is MGHRA and CDR2 is YSYEKL. Trimming stripped 1 base from V and 2 bases from J, with 12 bases between. The CDR3 sequence is 15 residues long. The chain's CDR3 is CASSQVAGATYEQYF. CDR3 DNA sequence: TGCGCCAGCAGCCAAGTGGCAGGAGCTACCTACGAGCAGTACTTC.

This clonotype appeared many times. The V and J genes are TRBV30 and TRBJ2-5; D remains ambiguous. Trimming left V 0 bases short and J 2 bases short, with 4 bases between. Germline CDR1 GTSNPN, CDR2 SVGIG (reference sequence). The CDR3 extends over 12 amino acids. The DNA of the CDR3 is TGTGCCTGGAGTGTGATACAAGAGACCCAGTACTTC. It yields the protein CAWSVIQETQYF.

This clonotype was detected many times. The chain is built from TRBV5-1 and TRBJ2-1; D is undetermined. V lost 3 bases, J lost 2 bases, and 12 bases lay in between. CDR1 is SGHRS, CDR2 YFSETQ, per germline. This CDR3 is built from 15 residues. The CDR3 nucleotides are TGCGCCAGCAGCTCAACTATAAACACCTACAATGAGCAGTTCTTC. Translating gives CASSSTINTYNEQFF.

This clonotype showed up many times. The chain is built from TRBV20-1 and TRBJ2-5; 9 bases are a match to TRBD2. With 1 base clipped from V and 1 base from J, the junction kept 4 bases outside the gene matches. This CDR3 region has 15 residues. Germline V CDR1 and CDR2: DFQATT, SNEGSKA (reference sequence). This CDR3 is CSARASGNFQETQYF. CDR3 DNA: TGCAGTGCTAGAGCTAGCGGGAATTTCCAAGAGACCCAGTACTTC.

This clonotype was seen only a few times. This clone may be a read error of a much larger clone one base away. Likely a read error: the CDR3 ends without its conserved phenylalanine or tryptophan. The chain is built from TRBV6-1 and TRBJ2-3; TRBD1 matches 10 bases. The V and J ends lost 2 bases and 7 bases, in that order; junction bases with no gene match: 6. The CDR3 is 15 residues long. Germline V gene data show CDR1 as MNHNS and CDR2 as SASEGT. CDR3 region: CASSELTGGLNTQYS. The CDR3 nucleotides are TGTGCCAGCAGTGAATTGACAGGGGGCTTGAATACGCAGTATTCT.

This clonotype was seen ten or more times. The rearrangement uses TRBV12-3 or TRBV12-4 and TRBJ2-7; D may be TRBD1 (6 bases). This CDR3 has 14 amino acids. V lost 3 bases and J lost 3, with 12 bases in between. The CDR3 coding sequence is TGTGCCAGCAGTTTTGGGGGCCTCATCTACGAGCAGTACTTC. This translates into CASSFGGLIYEQYF.

The V call is TRBV28, the J call TRBJ2-7; TRBD2 might be the D (6 bases). Between the trimmed V and J ends, which lost 0 bases and 0 bases, there was a span of 12 bases. This CDR3 region has 16 residues. Germline loops: CDR1 MDHEN, CDR2 SYDVKM. The CDR3 loop is CASSLWRGLSSYEQYF. Here the CDR3 DNA reads TGTGCCAGCAGTTTATGGCGGGGCCTTAGCTCCTACGAGCAGTACTTC.

This clonotype is classed as medium-sized. The V call is TRBV29-1, the J call TRBJ1-2; maybe TRBD1 (5 bases). Germline V gives CDR1 SQVTM, CDR2 ANQGSEA. The ends were cut back, 6 bases at V and 6 bases at J, with 17 bases in the middle. The CDR3 loop spans 13 amino acids. The CDR3 is CSVVGQGPHGYTF. The CDR3 nucleotides read TGCAGCGTAGTGGGGCAGGGCCCTCATGGCTACACCTTC.

This clonotype was seen at least ten times. This chain connects TRBV7-9 to TRBJ1-3; unclear D gene. The ends were cut back, 6 bases at V and 0 bases at J, with 12 bases in the middle. The germline CDR1 and CDR2 sequences are SEHNR and FQNEAQ (reference sequence). The CDR3 consists of 15 residues. CDR3: CASRPIRTSGNTIYF. CDR3 DNA sequence: TGTGCCAGCAGACCTATCCGGACCTCTGGAAACACCATATATTTT. Based on the CDR3 plus reference TRBV7-9 and TRBJ1-3, the full variable domain is DTGVSQNPRHKITKRGQNVTFRCDPISEHNRLYWYRQTLGQGPEFLTYFQNEAQLEKSRLLSDRFSAERPKGSFSTLEIQRTEQGDSAMYLCASRPIRTSGNTIYFGEGSWLTVV.

This clonotype was observed at least ten times. V gene TRBV3-1 combines with J gene TRBJ2-2, with D unresolved. CDR1 and CDR2 from the germline V gene are LGHDT and YNNKEL (reference sequence). The CDR3 sequence is 14 residues long. V was shortened by 1 base and J by 8 bases, with 11 bases between the two germline ends. CDR3 sequence (DNA): TGTGCCAGCAGCCAAGTCCCCCAGGTAGGGGAGCTGTTTTTT. Translation: CASSQVPQVGELFF. Full variable domain (missing parts from reference TRBV3-1 and TRBJ2-2): DTAVSQTPKYLVTQMGNDKSIKCEQNLGHDTMYWYKQDSKKFLKIMFSYNNKELIINETVPNRFSPKSPDKAHLNLHINSLELGDSAVYFCASSQVPQVGELFFGEGSRLTVL.

This clonotype has at least ten counts. The chain carries TRBV27 and TRBJ2-3, with 8 bases aligning to TRBD2. Trimming removed 4 bases from V and 4 bases from J; junction bases left unmatched: 4. CDR1 and CDR2 from the germline V gene are MNHEY and SMNVEV (reference sequence). The CDR3 has 14 amino acids. The CDR3 protein is CASSSGLASDTQYF. The CDR3 DNA follows: TGTGCCAGCAGTTCCGGACTAGCTTCAGATACGCAGTATTTT.

A few counts support this clonotype. This chain joins TRBV28 and TRBJ1-5; 8 bases align to TRBD1. The CDR3 is made up of 15 amino acids. Germline loops: CDR1 MDHEN, CDR2 SYDVKM. With V trimmed by 6 bases and J by 6 bases, 10 bases remained unmatched. CDR3 in amino acids: CASRIRTGSVQPQHF. The CDR3 coding sequence is TGTGCCAGCAGGATTAGGACAGGGAGCGTTCAGCCCCAGCATTTT.

This clonotype was observed at least ten times. The chain combines TRBV28 with TRBJ2-7; tentatively, D is TRBD1 (6 bases). This CDR3 is 12 amino acids long. V lost 6 bases to trimming and J lost 9 bases, with 15 bases between them. Germline CDR1 is MDHEN and CDR2 is SYDVKM. CDR3 region: CASSRDRNRQYF. The CDR3 nucleotides read TGTGCCAGCAGCCGTGACAGGAATCGGCAGTACTTC.

Many counts were recorded for this clonotype. The CDR3 is CASRIHQPQHF. CDR3 DNA sequence: TGTGCCAGCAGGATTCACCAACCCCAGCATTTT. The V gene is TRBV11-2, the J gene TRBJ1-5; D not certain. The CDR3 consists of 11 residues. Trimming removed 6 bases from V and 10 bases from J, with 10 bases in between. CDR1 is SGHAT, CDR2 FQNNGV, per germline.

This clonotype was found many times. DNA of the CDR3: TGTGCCAGCAGTAGAGGCGGGAGCGGAATGTATGAGCAGTTCTTC. It yields the protein CASSRGGSGMYEQFF. The rearrangement links TRBV2 to TRBJ2-1; 7 bases agree with TRBD2. CDR3 length: 15 amino acids. CDR1 is SNHLY, CDR2 FYNNEI, per germline. V dropped 5 bases and J dropped 8; count of bases not matched to a gene: 12.

This clonotype was recorded many times. This chain uses TRBV20-1 with TRBJ2-7; D is unclear. V lost 7 bases and J 0 bases, leaving 13 bases between the germline ends. This CDR3 spans 13 amino acids. Germline V gives CDR1 DFQATT, CDR2 SNEGSKA (reference sequence). CDR3 region: CSGFYPSSYEQYF. In nucleotides, the CDR3 is TGCAGTGGCTTCTACCCGAGCTCCTACGAGCAGTACTTC.

This clonotype was counted many times. This chain connects TRBV6-1 to TRBJ1-1; no clear D gene. Between the trimmed V and J ends, which lost 7 bases and 3 bases, there was a span of 12 bases. This CDR3 has 13 residues. CDR1 and CDR2 (germline): MNHNS, SASEGT. The CDR3 sequence: CASKLNGDTEAFF. CDR3 sequence (DNA): TGTGCCAGCAAACTAAATGGGGACACTGAAGCTTTCTTT.

This clonotype was detected a few times. The chain joins TRBV18 to TRBJ2-7; TRBD2 matches 13 bases. Looked up from germline, CDR1 is KGHSH and CDR2 is LQKENI. The V gene end was trimmed by 3 bases and the J gene end by 4 bases; junction bases not matched to a gene: 9. The CDR3 runs 17 residues. CDR3 loop: CASSPRPGLAGVYEQYF. In nucleotides, the CDR3 is TGTGCCAGCTCACCTCGACCCGGACTAGCGGGAGTGTACGAGCAGTACTTC.

V usage is TRBV10-3 and J usage is TRBJ2-3, with TRBD2 matching over 12 bases. Germline V gene lookup returns CDR1 ENHRY and CDR2 SYGVKD. The CDR3 is 16 residues long. The V gene end was trimmed by 6 bases and the J gene end by 0 bases; junction bases not matched to a gene: 4. In DNA form, the CDR3 reads TGTGCCATCAGCATTGGACTAGCGGGAAGCACAGATACGCAGTATTTT. This translates into CAISIGLAGSTDTQYF.

The chain links TRBV6-5 to TRBJ2-2; D not certain. With 3 bases removed from V and 0 bases from J, the gap between germline ends came to 17 bases. This CDR3 spans 18 amino acids. Germline CDR1 and CDR2: MNHEY and SVGAGI. CDR3 in amino acids: CASSYSFVGLPNTGELFF. DNA for the CDR3: TGTGCCAGCAGTTATTCCTTTGTCGGATTACCGAACACCGGGGAGCTGTTTTTT.

This clonotype came up many times. The chain uses TRBV27 and TRBJ2-7, with TRBD1 as a possible D gene (5 bases). The V end was cut by 3 bases, the J end by 2 bases, with 5 bases between. Germline V gene data show CDR1 as MNHEY and CDR2 as SMNVEV (reference sequence). The CDR3 length is 12 residues. CDR3 sequence: CASSLDTYEQYF. In nucleotides, the CDR3 is TGTGCCAGCAGTTTGGACACCTACGAGCAGTACTTC.

This clonotype appeared a few times. The chain couples TRBV4-1 to TRBJ2-7; 8 nucleotides align to TRBD1. V shed 4 bases and J 7 bases; nucleotides not matched to a gene: 12. Per the germline V gene, CDR1 is MGHRA and CDR2 is YSYEKL. The CDR3 loop spans 15 amino acids. DNA for the CDR3: TGCGCCAGCAGCCCCGAGCTGACAGGGGCGGGAGAGCAGTACTTC. It codes for CASSPELTGAGEQYF.

The rearrangement joins TRBV12-3 or TRBV12-4 to TRBJ1-2; D perhaps matches TRBD1 (6 bases). This CDR3 has 14 amino acids. V was shortened by 5 bases and J by 3 bases, with 13 bases between the two germline ends. CDR3 sequence reads: CASSHTGTDYGYTF. The CDR3 DNA follows: TGTGCCAGCAGTCATACAGGGACCGACTATGGCTACACCTTC.

This clonotype has a count of ten or more. The chain is built from TRBV6-5 and TRBJ2-7; 7 bases align to TRBD1. CDR1 is MNHEY and CDR2 is SVGAGI in the germline V gene. This CDR3 is 13 amino acids long. The ends lost 8 bases at V and 5 bases at J; junction bases unmatched: 9. CDR3 sequence (DNA): TGTGCCAGCGGAAGGACAGGTTCGGACGAGCAGTACTTC. Amino acids: CASGRTGSDEQYF.

This clonotype occurred many times. This chain connects TRBV20-1 to TRBJ1-4, with D hard to call. Germline V CDR1 and CDR2: DFQATT, SNEGSKA (reference sequence). CDR3 length: 11 amino acids. Deletions cut 1 base from V and 8 bases from J, with 5 bases between. CDR3 sequence reads: CSARVREKLFF. The CDR3 nucleotides read TGCAGTGCTAGAGTGAGGGAAAAACTGTTTTTT.

By share, this clonotype ranks as medium-sized. The V gene is TRBV2, the J gene TRBJ2-3; 16 nucleotides match TRBD2. In germline, CDR1 is SNHLY, CDR2 FYNNEI. The CDR3 length is 17 residues. The ends lost 6 bases at V and 5 bases at J; junction bases unmatched: 8. The CDR3 DNA reads TGTGCCAGCAGCCCCGGGACTAGCGGGAGGGCCAGAGATACGCAGTATTTT. This translates into CASSPGTSGRARDTQYF. The full variable domain, its missing parts supplied by reference TRBV2 and TRBJ2-3, is EPEVTQTPSHQVTQMGQEVILRCVPISNHLYFYWYRQILGQKVEFLVSFYNNEISEKSEIFDDQFSVERPDGSNFTLKIRSTKLEDSAMYFCASSPGTSGRARDTQYFGPGTRLTVL.